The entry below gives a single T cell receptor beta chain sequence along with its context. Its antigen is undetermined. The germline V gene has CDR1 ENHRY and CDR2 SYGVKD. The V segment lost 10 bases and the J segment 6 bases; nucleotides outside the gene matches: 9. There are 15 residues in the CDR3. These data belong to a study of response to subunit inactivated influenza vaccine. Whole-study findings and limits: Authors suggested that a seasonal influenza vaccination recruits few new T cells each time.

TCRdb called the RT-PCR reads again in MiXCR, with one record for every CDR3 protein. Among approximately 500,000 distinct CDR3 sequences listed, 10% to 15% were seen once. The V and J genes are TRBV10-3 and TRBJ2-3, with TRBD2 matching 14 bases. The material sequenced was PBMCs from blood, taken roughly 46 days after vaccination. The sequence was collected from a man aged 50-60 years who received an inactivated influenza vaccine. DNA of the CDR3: TGTGCCACCGGCGGGACTAGCGGGAGAGCGGATACGCAGTATTTT. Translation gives CATGGTSGRADTQYF.